The TCR beta chain under discussion was sequenced for a study of blood T cell repertoires in COVID-19. Across the whole study: Acute and convalescent COVID-19 samples came from the United States, Italy and Spain. PBMCs, B-cell-depleted T cells, or T cells were the source of the cDNA or gDNA that made up the material.

Per the authors' pipeline: Estimation of nucleated cell counts was performed using reference gene primer amplification. Clones were read by immunoSEQ multiplex PCR, and TCRdb kept only the in-frame ones, dropping some. V, J and clone size are those of that table, while D and trimming were read from the DNA. The sample holds about 200,000 clones, around nine tenths seen once. Per germline, CDR1 SGHVS and CDR2 FNYEAQ. The CDR3 contains 17 residues. The junction had 5 bases not matched to a gene; V was cut back by 5 bases and J by 0 bases. The chain is built from TRBV7-6 and TRBJ2-6; TRBD1 matches at 9 bases. Sequencing input: peripheral blood. The source is a woman aged 35 to 49 with acute or convalescent COVID-19. In nucleotides, the CDR3 is TGTGCCAGCAGCACCAGGACAGGGGTCTCTGGGGCCAACGTCCTGACTTTC. Translation: CASSTRTGVSGANVLTF.